A selection of T cell receptor beta chains follows, all from one sample in a study of vaccination and CD4 T cells after COVID-19. A single record per CDR3 protein comes from TCRdb applying MiXCR to the PCR reads. The sample has around 10,000 distinct CDR3 sequences, around 40% seen once; the top ten hold around 35%. These receptors are not linked to any known antigen. The sequenced sample was CD4+ T cells from blood, cultured in vitro. These receptors all stem from a human donor who had recovered from COVID-19. Both conserved end residues are trimmed from each CDR3. A D gene is named only where the DNA matches it firmly.

V gene,D gene,CDR3 protein
TRBV18,TRBD1,ASSLQGASYEQY
TRBV20-1,TRBD2,SGGLGTSSSDTQY
TRBV7-2,TRBD1,ASSNRDRGLENTIY
TRBV10-1,TRBD2,ASGPGLATNEQF
TRBV18,-,ASSISNTGELF
TRBV19,-,ASSESGQNREKLF
TRBV30,-,AWSPGANVLT
TRBV12-3/TRBV12-4,-,ASSLGVSSSYNEQF
TRBV2,-,ASRGSLWQLEAF
TRBV6-1,TRBD1,ASLRGLGNTIY
TRBV7-9,-,ASSPEPQDLSGNTIY
TRBV27,-,ASSLSRTHVRIEKLF
TRBV20-1,-,SARTGPAGYT
TRBV12-3/TRBV12-4,TRBD1,ASGRDRGSYEQY
TRBV20-1,-,SARAKRGIETQY
TRBV10-1,-,ASSESFERLPTDTQY
TRBV11-2,TRBD2,ASSEEAGPFQETQY
TRBV5-4,-,ASSAARREQF
TRBV19,TRBD2,ASIGLAAAKNIQY
TRBV12-3/TRBV12-4,TRBD2,ASSWTSGAQERQF
TRBV10-3,TRBD1,AISESDRESYGYT
TRBV6-1,TRBD1,ASRARDRVGTDTQY
TRBV5-1,-,ASSTRSQNTEAF
TRBV10-3,-,AIKSRDLPLH
TRBV20-1,TRBD1,SARDSDRGSNQPQH
TRBV20-1,TRBD1,SANRGGPEAF
TRBV6-1,-,ASQYKQETEAF
TRBV6-1,-,ASSPSYNEQF
TRBV5-1,-,ASSLRPVTVQQNTEAF
TRBV6-5,-,ASSYSAVSTDTQY
TRBV20-1,-,SAPLASGIQY
TRBV6-5,TRBD2,ASSYVAGFTDTQY
TRBV5-1,TRBD1,ASSLRTGGGETQY
TRBV6-2/TRBV6-3,TRBD2,ASSYTPGLASDTQY
TRBV7-9,TRBD1,ASSRDRGGGYT
TRBV7-9,TRBD2,ASSLRRLATDTQY
TRBV15,-,ATSFEAGADTQY
TRBV12-5,-,ASGRLDTQY
TRBV11-2,TRBD1,ASSQTQGPRVAF
TRBV20-1,TRBD1,SAERDRGSGDEQY
TRBV15,-,ATSRASQGSYEQY
TRBV4-1,-,ASSPRWGSNQPQH
TRBV7-6,-,ASSSFILGQKNTEAF
TRBV12-3/TRBV12-4,-,ASSENTEAF
TRBV7-2,-,ASSRSGATGELF